The 19 T cell receptor beta chains in this list originate from one sample, sequenced in a study of CD8+ T cells in alopecia areata. RNA was isolated and reverse transcribed to cDNA, the sequencing template. Profiled with immunoSEQ multiplex PCR; TCRdb holds only in-frame clones, not every one. The data contain roughly 280,000 clones, about 62% of them singletons. The sample's treatment: oral pan-JAK inhibitor, 5-10 mg twice daily. Sequenced material: CD4+ T cells sorted from blood, taken around week 53, from a patient treated with tofacitinib. The receptors shown here come from a human donor with alopecia areata.

The chain couples TRBV5-4 to TRBJ1-2; D call uncertain. Between the trimmed V and J ends, which lost 3 bases and 3 bases, there was a span of 15 bases. Germline V lookup: CDR1 SGHNT, CDR2 YYREEE (reference sequence). This CDR3 has 15 amino acids. The CDR3 region has the DNA TGTGCCAGCAGCTCCGTAACTGGCGGATACTATGGCTACACCTTC. It is translated as CASSSVTGGYYGYTF.

The CDR3 nucleotides are TGTGCCAGCAGCGCCAAGGACTCTTTGGAGCTGTTTTTT. Amino acids: CASSAKDSLELFF. The chain recombines TRBV9 with TRBJ2-2; TRBD2 might be the D (5 bases). Germline V gene lookup returns CDR1 SGDLS and CDR2 YYNGEE. Trimming pared 3 bases from V and 10 bases from J, leaving 13 bases between. This CDR3 is built from 13 residues.

This clone was recorded a few times. The chain has TRBV5-4 and TRBJ1-2; D is undetermined. The CDR3 is 15 amino acids. Germline CDR1 is SGHNT and CDR2 is YYREEE (reference sequence). Trimming removed 0 bases from V and 8 bases from J, with 17 bases in between. The CDR3 is CASSLELARSGGYTF. CDR3 coding DNA: TGTGCCAGCAGCTTGGAGTTGGCTCGTTCGGGGGGCTACACCTTC.

This clone was observed a single time. The chain couples TRBV29-1 to TRBJ1-1; D gene uncertain. V was trimmed by 6 bases and J by 3 bases, leaving 14 bases between them. Germline V gives CDR1 SQVTM, CDR2 ANQGSEA. The CDR3 is 13 residues long. The CDR3 nucleotides read TGCAGCGTGAAAGGACGGTCCTACACTGAAGCTTTCTTT. Protein product: CSVKGRSYTEAFF.

The chain joins TRBV20-1 to TRBJ2-5; no clear D. The V and J ends lost 5 bases and 2 bases respectively, with 3 bases between them. The germline CDR1 and CDR2 sequences are DFQATT and SNEGSKA (reference sequence). CDR3 length: 10 amino acids. The CDR3 sequence: CSALQETQYF. The CDR3, as DNA: TGCAGTGCTCTACAAGAGACCCAGTACTTC.

V is TRBV29-1 and J is TRBJ2-7, with D perhaps TRBD2 (6 bases). V lost 6 bases and J 5 bases, leaving 14 bases between the germline ends. Per germline, CDR1 SQVTM and CDR2 ANQGSEA. This CDR3 comprises 12 residues. The CDR3 loop is CSVLSWGDEQYF. The CDR3 DNA sequence: TGCAGCGTCTTATCCTGGGGGGACGAGCAGTACTTC.

This clone has a handful of counts. The chain employs TRBV29-1 and TRBJ2-7, with D possibly called TRBD1 or TRBD2 (5 bases each). Germline lookup yields CDR1 SQVTM and CDR2 ANQGSEA. The CDR3 contains 11 residues. Between the trimmed V and J ends, which lost 8 bases and 4 bases, there was a span of 12 bases. CDR3 in DNA: TGCAGCCTTTGGGACGGTTACGAGCAGTACTTC. It codes for CSLWDGYEQYF.

V usage is TRBV5-1 and J usage is TRBJ2-5, with D unclear. With 0 bases removed from V and 2 bases from J, the gap between germline ends came to 14 bases. The CDR3 totals 16 residues. Germline CDR1 and CDR2: SGHRS and YFSETQ. DNA for the CDR3: TGCGCCAGCAGCTTGGGAGGCGGCGGCAATCAAGAGACCCAGTACTTC. Translated, it gives CASSLGGGGNQETQYF.

The gene calls are TRBV7-9 and TRBJ2-2; D call uncertain. V was shortened by 5 bases and J by 4 bases, with 2 bases between the two germline ends. Germline values: CDR1 SEHNR, CDR2 FQNEAQ (reference sequence). This CDR3 spans 11 amino acids. The CDR3 DNA is TGTGCCAGCAGCCTCACCGGGGAGCTGTTTTTT. This translates into CASSLTGELFF.

This chain joins TRBV30 and TRBJ1-6; no reliable D call. Germline CDR1 and CDR2: GTSNPN and SVGIG (reference sequence). V was pared by 0 bases and J by 8 bases, with 8 bases between. The CDR3 covers 13 residues. The CDR3, as DNA: TGTGCCTGGAGTGTCAGGACGTATTCACCCCTCCACTTT. It encodes CAWSVRTYSPLHF.

This clone was counted once. V is TRBV14 and J is TRBJ2-1; no reliable D call. Per the germline V gene, CDR1 is SGHDN and CDR2 is FVKESK. The V and J ends lost 5 bases and 8 bases respectively, with 13 bases between them. The CDR3 has 13 amino acids. CDR3 sequence (DNA): TGTGCCAGCAGCAAAAATTTGCGTGATGAGCAGTTCTTC. Protein sequence: CASSKNLRDEQFF.

Comments on this clone: One end of the junction fails to match germline, which may point to a read error. V gene TRBV29-1 combines with J gene TRBJ2-3; TRBD2 aligns across 10 bases. Germline lookup yields CDR1 SQVTM and CDR2 ANQGSEA. The CDR3 is 14 amino acids. In nucleotides, the CDR3 is TGCAGCGTTGGGGAGCGGGGGGGCACGGATACGCAGTATTTT. It encodes CSVGERGGTDTQYF.

The chain links TRBV27 to TRBJ2-7; no firm D call. V dropped 2 bases and J dropped 0 bases, with 11 bases sitting between them. The CDR3 contains 15 residues. Germline lookup yields CDR1 MNHEY and CDR2 SMNVEV (reference sequence). The CDR3 DNA is TGTGCCAGCAGTTTAATGGGGTGGAGCTCCTACGAGCAGTACTTC. It specifies CASSLMGWSSYEQYF.

CDR3 protein: CASSVDPGSYENIQYF. The CDR3 DNA sequence: TGTGCCAGCAGCGTAGATCCGGGTTCTTACGAAAACATTCAGTACTTC. The chain recombines TRBV9 with TRBJ2-4; D uncertain. The V gene's germline CDR1 is SGDLS and CDR2 YYNGEE. Trimming removed 0 bases from V and 5 bases from J, with 15 bases in between. The CDR3 runs 16 residues.

This clone was observed a few times. J is TRBJ2-1 and V is TRBV2, with 8 positions matching TRBD1. CDR3 length: 14 amino acids. Looked up from germline, CDR1 is SNHLY and CDR2 is FYNNEI. J lost 4 bases, V lost 3 bases, and 2 bases had no gene match. The CDR3 DNA is TGTGCCAGCAGTGATTGGGACAGGTACAATGAGCAGTTCTTC. Translation gives CASSDWDRYNEQFF.

This chain connects TRBV19 to TRBJ2-1, with D perhaps matching TRBD1 (6 bases). This CDR3 is built from 13 residues. Trimming removed 6 bases from V and 2 bases from J, with 8 bases in between. CDR1 and CDR2 from the germline V gene are LNHDA and SQIVND (reference sequence). The CDR3 DNA reads as TGTGCCAGTAGCAGGACAGCCTACAATGAGCAGTTCTTC. Its translation: CASSRTAYNEQFF.

This chain connects TRBV2 to TRBJ2-3; 8 bases line up with TRBD2. Germline V gives CDR1 SNHLY, CDR2 FYNNEI. V shed 6 bases and J 6 bases; nucleotides not matched to a gene: 2. This CDR3 spans 12 amino acids. The CDR3 region is CASRTSVDTQYF. CDR3 sequence (DNA): TGTGCCAGCAGGACTAGCGTTGATACGCAGTATTTT.

This clone was seen a handful of times. This chain joins TRBV29-1 and TRBJ1-6; no clear D. The CDR3 sequence is 13 residues long. Looked up from germline, CDR1 is SQVTM and CDR2 is ANQGSEA. The germline V and J ends were trimmed by 4 bases and 4 bases, with 8 bases remaining between them. The CDR3 DNA reads as TGCAGCGTTGCCGACGGTTATAATTCACCCCTCCACTTT. Translating it yields CSVADGYNSPLHF.

This chain connects TRBV27 to TRBJ1-6; D gene uncertain. V was pared by 7 bases and J by 5 bases, with 9 bases between. The CDR3 has 13 residues. CDR1 and CDR2 from the germline V gene are MNHEY and SMNVEV (reference sequence). CDR3 DNA: TGTGCCAGCACCACCCACCATAATTCACCCCTCCACTTT. This codes for CASTTHHNSPLHF.